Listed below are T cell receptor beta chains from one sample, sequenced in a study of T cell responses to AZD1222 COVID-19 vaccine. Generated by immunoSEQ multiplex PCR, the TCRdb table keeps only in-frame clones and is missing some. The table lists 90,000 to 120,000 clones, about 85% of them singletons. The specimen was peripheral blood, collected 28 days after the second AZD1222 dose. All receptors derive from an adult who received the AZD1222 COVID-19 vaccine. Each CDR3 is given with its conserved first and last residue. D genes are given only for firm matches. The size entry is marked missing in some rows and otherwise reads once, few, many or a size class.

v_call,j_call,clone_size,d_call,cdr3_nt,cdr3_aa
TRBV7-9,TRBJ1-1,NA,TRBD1,TGTGCCAGCAGCGGCGGACAGGCCCTCGGTTTCCGAGCTTTCTTT,CASSGGQALGFRAFF
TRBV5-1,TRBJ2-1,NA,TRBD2,TGCGCCAGCAGCCAGGGACTAGCGGGGGGTAATGAGCAGTTCTTC,CASSQGLAGGNEQFF
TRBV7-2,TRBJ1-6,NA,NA,TGTGCCAGCAGCCAAACCCAGAGCTCCTATAATTCACCCCTCCACTTT,CASSQTQSSYNSPLHF
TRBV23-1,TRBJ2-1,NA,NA,TGCGCCAGCAGTCGATCGGTTCAGTCAGGATTATCCTACAATGAGCAGTTCTTC,CASSRSVQSGLSYNEQFF
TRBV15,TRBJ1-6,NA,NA,TGTGCCACCAGCAGAGATAAGGGGATTGGTAATTCACCCCTCCACTTT,CATSRDKGIGNSPLHF
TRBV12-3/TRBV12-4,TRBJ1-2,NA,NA,TGTGCCAGCACCAAGGGGGTGGGTGGCTACACCTTC,CASTKGVGGYTF
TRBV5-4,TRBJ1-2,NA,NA,TGTGCCAGCCGGATATTTCCCTATGGCTACACCTTC,CASRIFPYGYTF
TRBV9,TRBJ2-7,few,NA,TGTGCCAGCAGCCCCGGTCCGACAACCGACTACGAGCAGTACTTC,CASSPGPTTDYEQYF
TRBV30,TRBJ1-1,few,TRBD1,TGTGCCTGGAGTGCCCCGAGACAGGGGAAGAACACTGAAGCTTTCTTT,CAWSAPRQGKNTEAFF
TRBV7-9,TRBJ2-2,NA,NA,TGTGCCAGCAGCCAGGGGCAGGGACCGAACACCGGGGAGCTGTTTTTT,CASSQGQGPNTGELFF
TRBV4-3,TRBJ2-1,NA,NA,TGCGCCAGCAGCCAAGATCGTCAGGGGGGCAATGAGCAGTTCTTC,CASSQDRQGGNEQFF